The 5 T cell receptor beta chains below were found in one sample sequenced in a study of shared clonotypes between healthy human individuals. Method: immunoSEQ multiplex PCR; TCRdb's copy keeps in-frame clones and lacks some. The data contain approximately 500,000 clones, 90% to 97% of them singletons. Input material: naive CD4+ T cells sorted from blood. Subset indicated: CD45RA+ positively selected. The receptors stem from a woman aged 30 to 39 in good health.

V usage is TRBV5-1 and J usage is TRBJ2-1, with D hard to call. Deletions cut 0 bases from V and 8 bases from J, with 12 bases between. CDR1 is SGHRS and CDR2 is YFSETQ in the germline V gene. This CDR3 spans 14 amino acids. The chain's CDR3 is CASSLVRDRHEQFF. DNA for the CDR3: TGCGCCAGCAGCTTGGTGCGTGATAGGCATGAGCAGTTCTTC.

The genes are TRBV6-5 and TRBJ1-2, with 11 bases that match TRBD1. From germline, CDR1 is MNHEY and CDR2 SVGAGI. This CDR3 has 13 amino acids. The V gene end was trimmed by 1 base and the J gene end by 12 bases; junction bases not matched to a gene: 4. This chain's CDR3 is CASSYLPGQGDTF. The DNA of the CDR3 is TGTGCCAGCAGTTACTTACCGGGACAGGGGGACACCTTC.

In nucleotides, the CDR3 is TGTGCCAACGGAGCAGTAAACAATGAGCAGTTCTTC. It is translated as CANGAVNNEQFF. The chain has TRBV10-3 and TRBJ2-1; the D is unclear. Germline values: CDR1 ENHRY, CDR2 SYGVKD. The CDR3 is 12 residues long. Trimming removed 10 bases from V and 5 bases from J, with 12 bases in between.

This clone has only one observation. The chain recombines TRBV2 with TRBJ2-3; the D is unclear. Germline-derived CDR1 and CDR2 are SNHLY and FYNNEI. Trimming stripped 6 bases from V and 2 bases from J, with 12 bases between. This CDR3 is 14 amino acids long. The CDR3 loop reads CASSWVFPTDTQYF. CDR3 coding DNA: TGTGCCAGCAGCTGGGTTTTCCCCACAGATACGCAGTATTTT.

The rearrangement links TRBV4-1 to TRBJ2-2; D remains unclear. This CDR3 is built from 14 residues. Germline loops: CDR1 MGHRA, CDR2 YSYEKL. The V end lost 7 bases, the J end lost 6 bases, and 15 bases lay between the germline ends. CDR3 sequence: CASMATIGSGELFF. The CDR3 DNA is TGCGCCAGCATGGCAACCATAGGATCCGGGGAGCTGTTTTTT.